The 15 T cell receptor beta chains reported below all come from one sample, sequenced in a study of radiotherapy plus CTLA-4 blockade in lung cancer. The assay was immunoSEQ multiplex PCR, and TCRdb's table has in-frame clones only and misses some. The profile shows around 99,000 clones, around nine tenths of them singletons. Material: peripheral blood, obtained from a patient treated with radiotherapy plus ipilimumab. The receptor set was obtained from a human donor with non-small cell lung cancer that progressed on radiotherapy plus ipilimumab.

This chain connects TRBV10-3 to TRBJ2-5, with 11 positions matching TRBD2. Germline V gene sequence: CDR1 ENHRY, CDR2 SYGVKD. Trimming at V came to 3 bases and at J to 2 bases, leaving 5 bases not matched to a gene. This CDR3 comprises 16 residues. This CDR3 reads CAISDTSGGGQETQYF. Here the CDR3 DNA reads TGTGCCATCAGTGACACTAGCGGGGGAGGTCAAGAGACCCAGTACTTC.

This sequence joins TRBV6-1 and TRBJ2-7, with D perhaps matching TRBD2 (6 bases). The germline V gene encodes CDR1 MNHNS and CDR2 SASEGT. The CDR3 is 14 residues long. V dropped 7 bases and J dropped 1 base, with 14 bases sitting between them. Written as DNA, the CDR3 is TGTGCCAGCAATCTAGCGCACAAATCCTACGAGCAGTACTTC. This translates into CASNLAHKSYEQYF.

CDR3 sequence (DNA): TGTGCCAGTAGCCGTAGCGGGAGAGACAATGAGCAGTTCTTC. Residues: CASSRSGRDNEQFF. The chain combines TRBV19 with TRBJ2-1; 9 nucleotides match TRBD2. CDR1 and CDR2 from the germline V gene are LNHDA and SQIVND (reference sequence). The CDR3 is made up of 14 amino acids. V was clipped by 6 bases and J by 5 bases; unmatched bases: 5.

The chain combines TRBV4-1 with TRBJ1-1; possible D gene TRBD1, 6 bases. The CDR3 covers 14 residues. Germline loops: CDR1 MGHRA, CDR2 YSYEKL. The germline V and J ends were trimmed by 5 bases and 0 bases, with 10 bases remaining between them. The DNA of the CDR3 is TGCGCCAGCAGCGGCTACAGGGTGAACACTGAAGCTTTCTTT. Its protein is CASSGYRVNTEAFF.

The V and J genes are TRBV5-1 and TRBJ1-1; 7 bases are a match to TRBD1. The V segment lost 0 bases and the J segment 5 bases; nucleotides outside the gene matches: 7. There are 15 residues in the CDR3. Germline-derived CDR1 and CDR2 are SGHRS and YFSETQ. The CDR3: CASSLVQGGQTEAFF. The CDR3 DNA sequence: TGCGCCAGCAGCTTGGTTCAGGGGGGCCAAACTGAAGCTTTCTTT.

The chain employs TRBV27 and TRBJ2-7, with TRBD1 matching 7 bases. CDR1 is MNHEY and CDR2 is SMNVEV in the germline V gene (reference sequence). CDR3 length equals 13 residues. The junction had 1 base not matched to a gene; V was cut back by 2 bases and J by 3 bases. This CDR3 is CASSLDRDYEQYF. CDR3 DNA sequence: TGTGCCAGCAGTTTAGACAGGGACTACGAGCAGTACTTC.

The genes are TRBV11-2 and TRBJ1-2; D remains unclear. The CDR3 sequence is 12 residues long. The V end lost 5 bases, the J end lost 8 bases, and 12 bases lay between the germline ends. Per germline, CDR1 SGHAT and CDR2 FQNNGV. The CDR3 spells CASSHRGFGYTF. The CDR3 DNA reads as TGTGCCAGCAGCCACAGAGGTTTCGGCTACACCTTC.

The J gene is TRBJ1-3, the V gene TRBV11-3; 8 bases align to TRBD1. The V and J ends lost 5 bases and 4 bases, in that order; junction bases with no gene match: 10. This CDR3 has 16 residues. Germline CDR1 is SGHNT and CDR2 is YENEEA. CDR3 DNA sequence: TGTGCCAGCAGCCTGGGACAGGCGACACCCGGAAACACCATATATTTT. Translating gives CASSLGQATPGNTIYF.

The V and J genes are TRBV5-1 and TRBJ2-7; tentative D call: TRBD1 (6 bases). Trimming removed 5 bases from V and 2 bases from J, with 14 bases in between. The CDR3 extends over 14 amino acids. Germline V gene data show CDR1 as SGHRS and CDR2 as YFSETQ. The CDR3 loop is CASRAQGSPYEQYF. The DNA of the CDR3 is TGCGCCAGCAGAGCACAGGGTTCCCCCTACGAGCAGTACTTC.

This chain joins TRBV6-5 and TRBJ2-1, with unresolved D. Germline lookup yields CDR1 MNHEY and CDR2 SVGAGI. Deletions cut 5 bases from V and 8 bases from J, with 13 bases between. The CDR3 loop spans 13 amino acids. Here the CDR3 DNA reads TGTGCCAGCAGTCGAACCGTTGGGGATGAGCAGTTCTTC. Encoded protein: CASSRTVGDEQFF.

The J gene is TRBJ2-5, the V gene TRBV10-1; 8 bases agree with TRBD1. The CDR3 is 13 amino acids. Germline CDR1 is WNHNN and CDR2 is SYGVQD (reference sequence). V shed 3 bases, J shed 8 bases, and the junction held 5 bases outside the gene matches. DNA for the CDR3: TGCGCCAGCAGTGATTCAGGGGGCAAAACCCAGTACTTC. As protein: CASSDSGGKTQYF.

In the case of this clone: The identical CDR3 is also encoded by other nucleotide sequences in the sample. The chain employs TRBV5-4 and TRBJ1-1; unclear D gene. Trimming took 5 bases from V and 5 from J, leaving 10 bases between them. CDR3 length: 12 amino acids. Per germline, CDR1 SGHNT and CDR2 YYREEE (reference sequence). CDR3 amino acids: CASSFGETEAFF. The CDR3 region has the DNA TGTGCCAGCAGTTTTGGGGAGACTGAAGCTTTCTTT.

The CDR3 sequence: CSVKAYEQYF. CDR3 in DNA: TGCAGCGTTAAAGCCTACGAGCAGTACTTC. The chain employs TRBV29-1 and TRBJ2-7; D ambiguous. The V end was cut by 5 bases, the J end by 2 bases, with 4 bases between. The CDR3 runs to 10 residues. Germline V CDR1 and CDR2: SQVTM, ANQGSEA.

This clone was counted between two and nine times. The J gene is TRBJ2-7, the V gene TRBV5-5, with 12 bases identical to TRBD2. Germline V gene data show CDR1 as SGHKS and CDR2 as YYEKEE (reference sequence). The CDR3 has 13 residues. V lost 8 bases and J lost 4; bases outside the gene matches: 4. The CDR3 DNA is TGTGCCAGTCTAGCGGGAGGGGTTTACGAGCAGTACTTC. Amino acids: CASLAGGVYEQYF.

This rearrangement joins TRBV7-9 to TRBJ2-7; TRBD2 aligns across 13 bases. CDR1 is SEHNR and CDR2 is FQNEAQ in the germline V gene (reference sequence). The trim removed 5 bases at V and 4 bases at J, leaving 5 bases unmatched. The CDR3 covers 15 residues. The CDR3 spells CASSLGLAGAYEQYF. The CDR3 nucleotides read TGTGCCAGCAGCCTAGGACTAGCGGGAGCTTACGAGCAGTACTTC.